This TCR beta chain originates from a study of shared clonotypes between healthy human individuals. On the study more broadly: Donors had three CD4 naive, three CD4 memory, two CD8 naive and one CD8 memory plate apiece. Overall study results and limits: Sorted-subset sequencing, rarefaction showed, was incomplete despite large depth.

The CDR3 contains 17 residues. The J segment lost 5 bases and the V segment lost 4 bases, leaving 16 bases of the junction unmatched. CDR1 and CDR2 from the germline V gene are MDHEN and SYDVKM. Original processing methods: Junction-only sequences without quality scores came from ImmunoSEQ, so filtering differed. Measured with immunoSEQ multiplex PCR; TCRdb has only the in-frame clones, and not every one. V, J and clone size reflect that table, while D and trimming were determined from the DNA. The sample records approximately 720,000 clones, about 78% being singletons. About this clone: Antigen: not known.

CD4+ cells yielded CD45RA+ naive and CD45RA-negative memory subsets. Sequenced: memory CD4+ T cells sorted from blood. Subset noted: CD45RA-negative fraction. The chain carries TRBV28 and TRBJ2-5, with 7 bases fitting TRBD2. This TCR came from a woman aged 30 to 39 in good health. CDR3 sequence: CASSSPAGTAGGETQYF. In DNA form, the CDR3 reads TGTGCCAGCAGTTCCCCGGCCGGGACCGCCGGGGGGGAGACCCAGTACTTC.